Below, 15 T cell receptor beta chains from the same sample are listed, as sequenced in a study of T cell repertoires in aging, cancer and after chemotherapy. Amplification of TCR beta used genomic DNA extracted from peripheral blood. A mixed TRB-A/B primer pool amplified rearranged TRB by multiplex touch-down PCR. One entry per CDR3 protein, called by TCRdb with MiXCR from the multiplex PCR reads. In the table there are 4,000 to 5,500 distinct CDR3 sequences, about 33% of which are singletons. Sequenced material: blood. Receptors originate from a human donor with a blood cancer.

This clonotype is categorized as medium-sized (0.01 to 0.1%). Because it lacks the conserved phenylalanine or tryptophan at the end, this CDR3 is likely a read error. Because the CDR3's place on the DNA is in doubt, the DNA is left out and the CDR3 is given as listed by TCRdb. The V gene is TRBV30, the J gene TRBJ2-7; the table's D call of TRBD2 was not tested on the DNA. CDR1 is GTSNPN, CDR2 SVGIG, per germline (reference sequence). With termini counted, the CDR3 has 10 amino acids. CDR3 protein: CAWSVRAGAS.

V usage is TRBV6-5 and J usage is TRBJ1-3, with 8 bases identical to TRBD1. Germline-derived CDR1 and CDR2 are MNHEY and SVGAGI. CDR3 length equals 16 residues. V shed 8 bases and J 0 bases; nucleotides not matched to a gene: 9. The CDR3 DNA sequence: TGTGCCAGCGGGGGGACAGGTACCAACTCTGGAAACACCATATATTTT. It specifies CASGGTGTNSGNTIYF.

The chain recombines TRBV6-2 or TRBV6-3 with TRBJ1-5; D is possibly TRBD1 (6 bases). The V and J ends lost 5 bases and 6 bases respectively, with 17 bases between them. Germline lookup yields CDR1 MNHEY and CDR2 SVGEGT. This CDR3 contains 15 residues. CDR3 amino acids: CASSPRIGGSQPQHF. CDR3 DNA: TGTGCCAGCAGTCCCCGGATAGGGGGAAGTCAGCCCCAGCATTTT.

This clonotype turned up a few times. This rearrangement joins TRBV12-3 or TRBV12-4 to TRBJ2-3; tentative D call: TRBD2 (7 bases). The CDR3 extends over 15 amino acids. Trimming removed 5 bases from V and 8 bases from J, with 20 bases in between. The CDR3 bases are TGTGCCAGCAGTCCAATCGGGGGGCCCCCGGGTACGCAGTATTTT. Amino acids: CASSPIGGPPGTQYF.

V and J are TRBV6-6 and TRBJ2-3; either TRBD1 or TRBD2 may fit D (5 bases each). The CDR3 is 15 amino acids. The V end lost 4 bases, the J end lost 2 bases, and 13 bases lay between the germline ends. Germline values: CDR1 MNHNY, CDR2 SVGAGI (reference sequence). This chain's CDR3 is CASSSNLGTTDTQYF. The CDR3 DNA reads as TGTGCCAGCAGTTCCAATCTAGGGACCACAGATACGCAGTATTTT.

Worth noting for this clonotype: Just one base apart from a much larger clone, this may be a read error. The chain carries TRBV19 and TRBJ2-7; 9 nucleotides match TRBD2. The CDR3 spans 17 residues. Germline CDR1 reads LNHDA; CDR2 reads SQIVND (reference sequence). CDR3 nucleotides: TGTGCCTGTAGCGATAGGGGGCTAGCGGGGCGACCCTACGAGCAGTACTTC. This codes for CACSDRGLAGRPYEQYF.

The V call is TRBV7-2, the J call TRBJ1-3, with 7 nucleotides matching TRBD1. V shed 2 bases, J shed 0 bases, and the junction held 4 bases outside the gene matches. The CDR3 runs to 16 residues. Germline V CDR1 and CDR2: SGHTA, FQGNSA. The CDR3 loop is CASSLQGGRSGNTIYF. The CDR3 nucleotides are TGTGCCAGCAGCTTACAGGGGGGCCGCTCTGGAAACACCATATATTTT.

The chain couples TRBV13 to TRBJ1-5; possibly TRBD1 for D (6 bases). Germline values: CDR1 PRHDT, CDR2 FYEKMQ (reference sequence). Trimming removed 5 bases at V and 2 bases at J, with 13 bases between. The CDR3 has 15 amino acids. This chain's CDR3 is CASSQRGPGNQPQHF. CDR3 nucleotide sequence: TGTGCCAGCAGCCAACGGGGGCCCGGCAATCAGCCCCAGCATTTT. Variable domain in full (rest from reference TRBV13 and TRBJ1-5): AAGVIQSPRHLIKEKRETATLKCYPIPRHDTVYWYQQGPGQDPQFLISFYEKMQSDKGSIPDRFSAQQFSDYHSELNMSSLELGDSALYFCASSQRGPGNQPQHFGDGTRLSIL.

The chain carries TRBV4-3 and TRBJ2-7, with D possibly being TRBD2 (6 bases). This CDR3 is 15 amino acids long. From germline, CDR1 is LGHNA and CDR2 YSLEER. Trimming pared 6 bases from V and 2 bases from J, leaving 17 bases between. The DNA of the CDR3 is TGCGCCAGCAGTCCCGGTCTGGAGGGCGCCTACGAGCAGTACTTC. It is translated as CASSPGLEGAYEQYF.

Turning to this clonotype: A read error may be the cause here, since a much bigger clone is one base away. The chain employs TRBV15 and TRBJ2-5; D is unclear. This CDR3 region has 15 residues. Germline V gene lookup returns CDR1 LNHNV and CDR2 YYDKDF (reference sequence). CDR3 residues: CAISRDPYSEETQYF. DNA of the CDR3: TGTGCCATCAGCAGAGATCCTTATTCGGAAGAGACCCAGTACTTC.

This clonotype was detected only a few times. The chain links TRBV18 to TRBJ2-5, with D unresolved. The V end was cut by 2 bases, the J end by 0 bases, with 1 base between. This CDR3 is 12 amino acids long. Germline V gene data show CDR1 as KGHSH and CDR2 as LQKENI. The CDR3, as DNA: TGTGCCAGCTCACCAAACCAAGAGACCCAGTACTTC. It yields the protein CASSPNQETQYF.

The V and J genes are TRBV6-5 and TRBJ1-2; unclear D gene. Trimming took off 2 bases at V and 3 bases at J, with 13 bases between the two ends. CDR1 MNHEY and CDR2 SVGAGI come from the germline V gene. This CDR3 region has 15 residues. This CDR3 reads CASSYASQTHYGYTF. CDR3 nucleotides: TGTGCCAGCAGTTACGCCAGCCAAACCCACTATGGCTACACCTTC.

This clonotype was detected only a few times. The chain employs TRBV12-3 or TRBV12-4 and TRBJ1-1, with TRBD1 as a possible D gene (6 bases). Deletions cut 5 bases from V and 5 bases from J, with 21 bases between. The CDR3 has 16 residues. The CDR3 DNA reads as TGTGCCAGCAGTATTCCGGGACCTACAAGGGGGACTGAAGCTTTCTTT. This codes for CASSIPGPTRGTEAFF.

The rearrangement joins TRBV6-5 to TRBJ1-2, with TRBD1 matching 9 bases. J was trimmed by 4 bases and V by 10 bases; bases with no gene match: 7. Looked up from germline, CDR1 is MNHEY and CDR2 is SVGAGI. The CDR3 is made up of 13 amino acids. The CDR3 is CAITDRGIYGYTF. CDR3 coding DNA: TGTGCCATCACGGACAGGGGAATCTATGGCTACACCTTC.

This chain joins TRBV15 and TRBJ1-4; D uncertain. CDR3 size: 18 residues. V lost 0 bases to trimming and J lost 4 bases, with 18 bases between them. Germline CDR1 reads LNHNV; CDR2 reads YYDKDF (reference sequence). The chain's CDR3 is CATSRDRGRSALNEKLFF. CDR3 nucleotides: TGTGCCACCAGCAGAGATCGAGGAAGGTCCGCTCTTAATGAAAAACTGTTTTTT.